These 4 T cell receptor beta chains were sequenced from one sample in a study of T cells in Graves' hyperthyroidism and ophthalmopathy. RNA transcripts gave rise to amplified TCR beta CDR3 regions. During a first-round RT-PCR of the TCR CDR3, the HTBI primer set was used. TCRdb redid the calling of the multiplex PCR reads with MiXCR, one entry per CDR3 protein. Counted here are about 530,000 distinct CDR3 sequences, 15% to 20% occurring once; the ten biggest clones make up approximately 16%. The sequenced sample was blood. These receptors were collected from a woman aged 18-29 years with Graves' ophthalmopathy.

This clonotype was recorded once. The J gene is TRBJ1-2, the V gene TRBV29-1, with 9 bases aligning to TRBD1. This CDR3 is 15 amino acids long. Germline V gene sequence: CDR1 SQVTM, CDR2 ANQGSEA. V gave up 6 bases and J gave up 8 bases; unmatched junction bases: 16. The CDR3 DNA reads as TGCAGCGTCCGGCACCGGGACAGGGATCGGGACGGCTACACCTTC. Translated: CSVRHRDRDRDGYTF.

Notes on this clonotype: Lacking the conserved final phenylalanine or tryptophan, this CDR3 likely reflects a read error. CDR3 DNA sequence: TGTGCCACCAGCAGAGATCGCGGAAACACCATATATTAT. Translated, it gives CATSRDRGNTIYY. V is TRBV15 and J is TRBJ1-3; D is unresolved. Trimming left V 0 bases short and J 4 bases short, with 4 bases between. Per germline, CDR1 LNHNV and CDR2 YYDKDF (reference sequence). There are 13 residues in the CDR3.

This clonotype has only one observation. A much larger clone is a single base away; this may be a read error. The rearrangement joins TRBV7-8 to TRBJ1-3; D call uncertain. This CDR3 contains 15 residues. CDR1 is SGHVS, CDR2 FQNEAQ, per germline. The CDR3: CASGFEGLSGNTIYF. The DNA for the CDR3 is TGTGCCAGCGGCTTTGAGGGTCTCTCTGGAAACACCATATATTTT.

The table lists this clonotype with many counts. The rearrangement links TRBV5-1 to TRBJ2-7; 8 bases fit TRBD1. Germline-derived CDR1 and CDR2 are SGHRS and YFSETQ. The CDR3 covers 17 residues. Trimming at V came to 4 bases and at J to 0 bases, leaving 12 bases not matched to a gene. CDR3 nucleotide sequence: TGCGCCAGCAGCAGGGGACAGGAACTCCTCACCTCCTACGAGCAGTACTTC. Translating it yields CASSRGQELLTSYEQYF.